This T cell receptor beta chain was captured in a study of blood T cell repertoires in COVID-19. The assay was immunoSEQ multiplex PCR, and TCRdb's table has in-frame clones only and misses some. The data hold roughly 200,000 clones, with around 86% observed a single time. This TCR came from a woman of 80 years or more with COVID-19, enrolled during active disease. The sequencing sample was made of peripheral blood.

This CDR3 reads CSVEVLGNYGYTF. Here the CDR3 DNA reads TGCAGCGTTGAAGTGCTGGGCAACTATGGCTACACCTTC. The rearrangement links TRBV29-1 to TRBJ1-2, with D uncertain. V lost 1 base and J 2 bases, leaving 8 bases between the germline ends. The germline gives CDR1 SQVTM, CDR2 ANQGSEA. CDR3 size: 13 residues. Complete variable domain (other parts from reference TRBV29-1 and TRBJ1-2): SAVISQKPSRDICQRGTSLTIQCQVDSQVTMMFWYRQQPGQSLTLIATANQGSEATYESGFVIDKFPISRPNLTFSTLTVSNMSPEDSSIYLCSVEVLGNYGYTFGSGTRLTVV.